Below are 19 T cell receptor beta chains sequenced from a single sample in a study of blood T cells in healthy people across ages. For the second PCR, which ran for about 7 to 11 cycles, a sample-barcoded 5' primer and a J-beta primer mix were used. In TCRdb, the 5' RACE reads were re-called with MiXCR into one record per CDR3 protein. The sample records 2 million or so distinct CDR3 sequences, about 50% being singletons. The sample comprised blood. These receptors all come from a middle-aged woman in good health.

This clonotype was seen a handful of times. This rearrangement joins TRBV27 to TRBJ2-5, with 7 nucleotides matching TRBD1. Germline lookup yields CDR1 MNHEY and CDR2 SMNVEV (reference sequence). CDR3 length: 16 amino acids. Trimming took 2 bases from V and 2 from J; bases not matched to a gene: 8. The CDR3 DNA sequence: TGTGCCAGCAGTTTAATGCCCCCGACAGGGCAAGAGACCCAGTACTTC. It encodes CASSLMPPTGQETQYF.

The chain has TRBV21-1 and TRBJ1-2. TRBV21-1 represents a pseudogene. The CDR3 has 11 residues. The CDR3 reads CASSHKSGYTF. The CDR3 coding sequence is TGTGCCAGCAGCCACAAGAGCGGCTACACCTTC.

The chain recombines TRBV6-5 with TRBJ2-3; D uncertain. Trimming left V 2 bases short and J 3 bases short, with 9 bases between. The germline CDR1 and CDR2 sequences are MNHEY and SVGAGI. This CDR3 comprises 14 residues. CDR3 nucleotides: TGTGCCAGCAGTTACCGGACGCCGACAGATACGCAGTATTTT. Amino acid sequence: CASSYRTPTDTQYF.

This chain links TRBV12-5 with TRBJ2-1; 13 positions agree with TRBD2. The CDR3 extends over 16 amino acids. J gave up 9 bases and V 1 base, and 6 bases lay outside the gene matches. CDR1 is LGHNT, CDR2 FRNRAP, per germline. The CDR3 coding sequence is TGTGCTAGTGGTTTGGCGACTAGCGGGAGGTTGCGTGAGCAGTTCTTC. Translating it yields CASGLATSGRLREQFF.

The chain uses TRBV6-1 and TRBJ2-4, with 9 bases fitting TRBD1. The J call is in doubt because the DNA end fits TRBJ2-7 better. Per the germline V gene, CDR1 is MNHNS and CDR2 is SASEGT. The CDR3 has 15 residues. The DNA for the CDR3 is TGTGCCAGCAGTGGTAGGACAGGGGCCTCCTACGAGCAGTACTTC. The encoded protein is CASSGRTGASYEQYF.

Only a few counts were recorded for this clonotype. The chain links TRBV4-3 to TRBJ2-1; D not certain. Looked up from germline, CDR1 is LGHNA and CDR2 is YSLEER. This CDR3 comprises 15 residues. Between the trimmed V and J ends, which lost 0 bases and 2 bases, there was a span of 8 bases. The CDR3 loop is CASSQDAVAYNEQFF. For the CDR3, the DNA is TGCGCCAGCAGCCAAGATGCGGTAGCCTACAATGAGCAGTTCTTC.

The sample holds a few counts of this clonotype. The CDR3 reads CASSFERGYGYTF. The DNA for the CDR3 is TGTGCCAGCAGTTTTGAGAGGGGGTATGGCTACACCTTC. The rearrangement links TRBV12-3 or TRBV12-4 to TRBJ1-2, with TRBD1 as a possible D gene (6 bases). V lost 3 bases, J lost 5 bases, and 10 bases lay in between. The CDR3 loop spans 13 amino acids.

This clonotype has more than one count but fewer than ten. Sequence at one end of the junction differs from germline and may be a read error. The genes are TRBV6-1 and TRBJ2-7; the match to TRBD2 covers 9 bases. Germline CDR1 and CDR2: MNHNS and SASEGT. The CDR3 covers 15 residues. The CDR3: CASREAGGPTYEQYF. The DNA of the CDR3 is TGTGCCAGCAGGGAAGCGGGGGGCCCAACCTACGAGCAGTACTTC.

This clonotype was seen only a few times. The chain links TRBV6-5 to TRBJ2-3, with D possibly matching TRBD1 (6 bases). CDR1 is MNHEY and CDR2 is SVGAGI in the germline V gene. The CDR3 consists of 13 residues. Trimming took off 7 bases at V and 4 bases at J, with 12 bases between the two ends. CDR3 coding DNA: TGTGCCAGCACCGTACAGGGATCAGATACGCAGTATTTT. It codes for CASTVQGSDTQYF.

The chain recombines TRBV6-6 with TRBJ2-7; a possible D gene is TRBD1 (6 bases). The CDR3 contains 16 residues. CDR1 and CDR2 (germline): MNHNY, SVGAGI (reference sequence). The V end lost 6 bases, the J end lost 3 bases, and 21 bases lay between the germline ends. CDR3 amino acids: CASSPSPRTVFYEQYF. The DNA of the CDR3 is TGTGCCAGCAGCCCCTCTCCTCGGACAGTTTTCTACGAGCAGTACTTC.

This rearrangement joins TRBV27 to TRBJ2-5, with unresolved D. Trimming took 8 bases from V and 11 from J, leaving 24 bases between them. The CDR3 totals 14 residues. Germline lookup yields CDR1 MNHEY and CDR2 SMNVEV (reference sequence). CDR3 in DNA: TGTGCCAGCCAGGCCTTAGCTCCCCACAATGAGCAGTACTTC. Translation gives CASQALAPHNEQYF.

This clonotype was detected a few times. This rearrangement joins TRBV28 to TRBJ1-4, with D perhaps TRBD1 (5 bases). There are 14 residues in the CDR3. The V gene lost 2 bases and the J gene lost 8 bases, with 12 bases spanning the gap. Per the germline V gene, CDR1 is MDHEN and CDR2 is SYDVKM. The CDR3 protein is CASSLEGIQEKLFF. CDR3 bases: TGTGCCAGCAGTTTAGAGGGGATACAGGAAAAACTGTTTTTT.

The rearrangement links TRBV28 to TRBJ2-5, with 9 bases matching TRBD2. The germline CDR1 and CDR2 sequences are MDHEN and SYDVKM. This CDR3 comprises 14 residues. The J segment lost 5 bases and the V segment lost 1 base, leaving 2 bases of the junction unmatched. CDR3: CASSLYLAGETQYF. The CDR3 DNA reads TGTGCCAGCAGTTTATATCTAGCGGGGGAGACCCAGTACTTC. Full variable domain (outside the CDR3, taken from reference TRBV28 and TRBJ2-5): DVKVTQSSRYLVKRTGEKVFLECVQDMDHENMFWYRQDPGLGLRLIYFSYDVKMKEKGDIPEGYSVSREKKERFSLILESASTNQTSMYLCASSLYLAGETQYFGPGTRLLVL.

This chain uses TRBV4-2 with TRBJ1-2; D ambiguous. Germline V gene lookup returns CDR1 LGHNA and CDR2 YNFKEQ. The CDR3 runs to 15 residues. V was clipped by 1 base and J by 4 bases, with 13 bases between them. The CDR3: CASSQVAAGIYGYTF. The CDR3 DNA sequence: TGTGCCAGCAGCCAAGTTGCGGCGGGGATCTATGGCTACACCTTC.

V is TRBV6-6 and J is TRBJ1-5; no definite D call. This CDR3 spans 13 amino acids. Germline loops: CDR1 MNHNY, CDR2 SVGAGI (reference sequence). Trimming cost V 6 bases and J 6 bases, with 12 bases left between them. The CDR3 DNA is TGTGCCAGCAGGGATTGGGAGGCTCAGCCCCAGCATTTT. Its protein is CASRDWEAQPQHF.

The table lists this clonotype with a few counts. This chain uses TRBV7-3 with TRBJ2-7; 10 bases map to TRBD1. The J call may not be correct, given that the DNA end is closer to TRBJ2-5. The germline CDR1 and CDR2 sequences are SGHTA and FQGTGA. The CDR3 extends over 16 amino acids. CDR3 sequence: CASSPKTGGPRETQYF. DNA for the CDR3: TGTGCCAGCAGCCCAAAGACAGGGGGCCCTCGAGAGACCCAGTACTTC.

CDR3 bases: TGTGCCATCAGTGAGGGACGAGCGGGGGCGACTGAGCAGTTCTTC. Amino acid sequence: CAISEGRAGATEQFF. The gene calls are TRBV10-3 and TRBJ2-1, with 8 bases identical to TRBD2. There are 15 residues in the CDR3. V dropped 2 bases and J dropped 9; count of bases not matched to a gene: 9. Germline CDR1 and CDR2: ENHRY and SYGVKD.

The CDR3 sequence: CATIEWAQGGTDTQYF. CDR3 sequence (DNA): TGTGCCACCATTGAGTGGGCCCAAGGGGGCACAGATACGCAGTATTTT. The chain combines TRBV15 with TRBJ2-3; TRBD1 might be the D (5 bases). V lost 7 bases to trimming and J lost 1 base, with 18 bases between them. This CDR3 region has 16 residues. Per germline, CDR1 LNHNV and CDR2 YYDKDF (reference sequence).

This chain joins TRBV3-1 and TRBJ2-4, with D unclear. Gene TRBJ2-7 matches the end of the DNA better, so the J call may be wrong. From germline, CDR1 is LGHDT and CDR2 YNNKEL (reference sequence). The CDR3 is made up of 13 amino acids. The CDR3, as DNA: TGTGCCAGCAGCCAAGATCCGAATCCCGAGCAGTACTTC. This codes for CASSQDPNPEQYF.